A single T cell receptor (beta chain) is shown here with its context. The antigen is unknown. The sample comes from a study of OX40 agonist ivuxolimab in advanced cancers. Points from the study as a whole: The specificity for antigen of the expanded peripheral T cells was not determined.

Trimming removed 6 bases from V and 7 bases from J, with 15 bases in between. The CDR3 sequence is 14 residues long. Germline loops: CDR1 MDHEN, CDR2 SYDVKM. Profiling relied on immunoSEQ multiplex PCR, and the TCRdb table lists in-frame clones only, not all of them. The profile shows tens of thousands of clones, over 60% of them singletons. The starting material was CD4+ or CD8+ T cells sorted from blood, obtained in a trial of the OX40 agonist ivuxolimab. This sequence originates from an adult with an advanced solid tumor such as melanoma, head and neck, liver or kidney cancer. The rearrangement links TRBV28 to TRBJ1-4; TRBD1 is a possible D gene (6 bases). CDR3 DNA sequence: TGTGCCAGCAGATCAGGGGCTGGCGGTGAAAAACTGTTTTTT. Amino acid sequence: CASRSGAGGEKLFF.